Presented here are 5 T cell receptor beta chains from one specimen sequenced in a study of T cells after somatic rescue of genetic block (dated by TCRdb to the early 2020s). Library preparation was by the immunoSEQ multiplex PCR assay. What TCRdb holds here is the immuneACCESS table cut down to in-frame rearrangements. Part of the clones is not present; checked against another copy, under half of the missing clones reflect an unresolved V gene, and the others are unexplained. The sample has around 70,000 clones on record, 92% of them singletons. The top ten constitute around 3% of the sample. The sequencing input was peripheral blood mononuclear cells (PBMCs). Receptors were obtained from a man aged 40-49 years.

The chain carries TRBV7-6 and TRBJ2-7; 8 positions agree with TRBD1. The CDR3 is 16 amino acids. The trim removed 4 bases at V and 3 bases at J, leaving 11 bases unmatched. Germline-derived CDR1 and CDR2 are SGHVS and FNYEAQ. The CDR3 here is CASSYSGQVGSYEQYF. The CDR3 bases are TGTGCCAGCAGCTACTCGGGACAGGTTGGTAGCTACGAGCAGTACTTC.

The rearrangement links TRBV7-9 to TRBJ1-2, with 7 bases identical to TRBD1. CDR3 length equals 15 residues. Germline values: CDR1 SEHNR, CDR2 FQNEAQ (reference sequence). The junction had 4 bases not matched to a gene; V was cut back by 0 bases and J by 3 bases. Here the CDR3 DNA reads TGTGCCAGCAGCTTAGCAGGGGGCTCCTACTATGGCTACACCTTC. Encoded protein: CASSLAGGSYYGYTF.

The chain recombines TRBV7-9 with TRBJ1-4; D unresolved. The CDR3 consists of 14 residues. Germline CDR1 reads SEHNR; CDR2 reads FQNEAQ (reference sequence). Trimming left V 3 bases short and J 3 bases short, with 8 bases between. CDR3 coding DNA: TGTGCCAGCAGCTTTTCGTCACCTAATGAAAAACTGTTTTTT. Translation gives CASSFSSPNEKLFF. Full variable domain (outside the CDR3, taken from reference TRBV7-9 and TRBJ1-4): DTGVSQNPRHKITKRGQNVTFRCDPISEHNRLYWYRQTLGQGPEFLTYFQNEAQLEKSRLLSDRFSAERPKGSFSTLEIQRTEQGDSAMYLCASSFSSPNEKLFFGSGTQLSVL.

The chain joins TRBV5-8 to TRBJ2-1; 9 nucleotides match TRBD1. This CDR3 has 15 residues. With 4 bases clipped from V and 6 bases from J, the junction kept 8 bases outside the gene matches. Germline V gene lookup returns CDR1 SGHTS and CDR2 YDEGEE. CDR3 in DNA: TGTGCCAGCAGCATTGGGACAGGGTTCGGCAATGAGCAGTTCTTC. It yields the protein CASSIGTGFGNEQFF.

The chain joins TRBV11-1 to TRBJ2-1, with 9 bases identical to TRBD2. Germline loops: CDR1 SGHAT, CDR2 FQDESV (reference sequence). With 2 bases clipped from V and 6 bases from J, the junction kept 8 bases outside the gene matches. This CDR3 has 16 residues. CDR3 region: CASSLWSSGDSNEQFF. The CDR3 region has the DNA TGTGCCAGCAGCTTATGGTCTAGCGGGGATTCCAATGAGCAGTTCTTC.